This T cell receptor beta chain was profiled in a study of read filtering for tumor transcriptome and immune sequencing. From about 400 ng of RNA, a library with molecular barcoded alpha/delta and beta/gamma adaptors was made. TCRdb processed the reads anew with MiXCR; each CDR3 protein has one entry. The top ten clones hold 11% of a sample with 100,000 to 150,000 distinct CDR3 sequences, under 15% of them seen once. The TCR originated in a donor at least 40 years old with multiple myeloma. What was sequenced was a population of CD138-negative cells sorted from bone marrow.

The CDR3 region is CASSSAPGELFF. The CDR3 nucleotides read TGTGCCAGCAGTTCAGCCCCCGGGGAGCTGTTTTTT. The gene calls are TRBV12-3 or TRBV12-4 and TRBJ2-2; D remains unclear. V lost 4 bases and J lost 6, with 6 bases in between. The CDR3 loop spans 12 amino acids.